This is a list of T cell receptor beta chains from one sample in a study of Ad26.COV2.S vaccination and SARS-CoV-2 variants. Using immunoSEQ multiplex PCR, the repertoire was profiled, and TCRdb retains in-frame clones only, with some absent. The sample lists 150,000 to 200,000 clones; roughly nine tenths were seen once. The material sequenced was peripheral blood, taken after recovery from COVID-19. Every receptor here comes from a human donor who had recovered from COVID-19. The conserved cysteine and the conserved F or W are not part of the CDR3 here.

len,v_gene,j_gene,CDR3aa
12,TRBV6-6,TRBJ2-3,ASSQAGATDTQY
11,TRBV3-1/TRBV3-2,TRBJ2-3,AVAGVSTDTQY
11,TRBV19,TRBJ1-5,ASRGGGTQPQH
11,TRBV12-3/TRBV12-4,TRBJ1-5,ASSENSNQPQH
11,TRBV6-5,TRBJ2-1,ASNPGQYNEQF
11,TRBV3-1/TRBV3-2,TRBJ2-1,ASSRDRSNEQF
15,TRBV13,TRBJ2-5,ASSLPTSGGARETQY
13,TRBV5-1,TRBJ2-7,ASSPNGEISYEQY
14,TRBV18,TRBJ2-5,ASSPFLTGVEETQY
12,TRBV30,TRBJ1-5,AWSPGSGNLPQH
10,TRBV12-3/TRBV12-4,TRBJ2-2,ASRGSGGWLF
12,TRBV18,TRBJ1-5,ASSPMPSNQPQH
13,TRBV5-1,TRBJ1-1,ASSLESRLGSEAF
13,TRBV6-5,TRBJ1-6,ASSPRGGLDSPLH
12,TRBV9,TRBJ2-4,ASSVADRQNIQY
13,TRBV16,TRBJ2-1,ASSQSPPRGNEQF
13,TRBV9,TRBJ2-1,ASSGSGLFYNEQF
15,TRBV5-4,TRBJ2-1,ASSRASLAGPYNEQF
16,TRBV11-2,TRBJ2-4,ASSHDLAGAEGKNIQY
13,TRBV5-6,TRBJ1-1,ASSLLSGSGTEAF
13,TRBV6-1,TRBJ1-5,ASSEASAGNQPQH
11,TRBV20-1,TRBJ1-2,SASGTGSHGYT
10,TRBV6-5,TRBJ1-1,ASSPGRTEAF
10,TRBV5-6,TRBJ2-7,ASGGPLGEQY
7,TRBV7-3,TRBJ2-7,ASSLPQY
10,TRBV28,TRBJ1-1,ASSLPRTAWE
13,TRBV4-1,TRBJ2-5,ASSQGLADQETQY